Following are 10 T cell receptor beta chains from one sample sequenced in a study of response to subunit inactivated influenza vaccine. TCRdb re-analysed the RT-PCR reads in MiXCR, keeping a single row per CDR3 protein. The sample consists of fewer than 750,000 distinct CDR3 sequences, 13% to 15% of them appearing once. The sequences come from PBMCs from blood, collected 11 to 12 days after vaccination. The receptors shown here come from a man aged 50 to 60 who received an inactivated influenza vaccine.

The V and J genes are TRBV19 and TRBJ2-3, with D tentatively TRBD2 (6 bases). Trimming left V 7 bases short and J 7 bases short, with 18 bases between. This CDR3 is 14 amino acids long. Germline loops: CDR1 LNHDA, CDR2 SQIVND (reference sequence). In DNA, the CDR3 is TGTGCCAGTATGCCCGGGGGTACGAGGAATACGCAGTATTTT. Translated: CASMPGGTRNTQYF. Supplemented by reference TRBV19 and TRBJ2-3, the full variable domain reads DGGITQSPKYLFRKEGQNVTLSCEQNLNHDAMYWYRQDPGQGLRLIYYSQIVNDFQKGDIAEGYSVSREKKESFPLTVTSAQKNPTAFYLCASMPGGTRNTQYFGPGTRLTVL.

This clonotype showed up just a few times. The CDR3 nucleotides read TGTGCCAGCAGCCCCTCCTACGGGATAGAGGAGCAGTACTTC. Protein sequence: CASSPSYGIEEQYF. The J gene is TRBJ2-7, the V gene TRBV7-2, with D possibly TRBD2 on 5 matching bases. CDR1 is SGHTA and CDR2 is FQGNSA in the germline V gene. V gave up 5 bases and J gave up 7 bases, with 18 bases separating them. The CDR3 runs 14 residues.

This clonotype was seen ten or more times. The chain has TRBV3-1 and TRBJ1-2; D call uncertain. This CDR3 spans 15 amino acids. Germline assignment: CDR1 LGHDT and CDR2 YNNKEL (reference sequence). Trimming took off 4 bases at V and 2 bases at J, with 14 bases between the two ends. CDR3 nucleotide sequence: TGTGCCAGCAGCCCCCTTGGGCAGACCAACTATGGCTACACCTTC. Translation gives CASSPLGQTNYGYTF.

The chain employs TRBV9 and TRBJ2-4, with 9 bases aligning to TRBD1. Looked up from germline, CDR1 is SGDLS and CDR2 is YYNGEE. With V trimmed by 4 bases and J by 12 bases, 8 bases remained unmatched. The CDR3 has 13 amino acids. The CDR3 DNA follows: TGTGCCAGCAGCCCTGGGACAGGGTTGGGTCAGTACTTC. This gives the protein CASSPGTGLGQYF.

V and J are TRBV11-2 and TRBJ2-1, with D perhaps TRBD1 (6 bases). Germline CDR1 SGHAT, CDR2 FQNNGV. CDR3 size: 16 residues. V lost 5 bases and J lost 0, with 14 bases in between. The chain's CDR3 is CASSTGQTFSYNEQFF. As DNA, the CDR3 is TGTGCCAGCAGCACCGGACAGACTTTCTCCTACAATGAGCAGTTCTTC. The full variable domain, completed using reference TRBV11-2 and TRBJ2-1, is EAGVAQSPRYKIIEKRQSVAFWCNPISGHATLYWYQQILGQGPKLLIQFQNNGVVDDSQLPKDRFSAERLKGVDSTLKIQPAKLEDSAVYLCASSTGQTFSYNEQFFGPGTRLTVL.

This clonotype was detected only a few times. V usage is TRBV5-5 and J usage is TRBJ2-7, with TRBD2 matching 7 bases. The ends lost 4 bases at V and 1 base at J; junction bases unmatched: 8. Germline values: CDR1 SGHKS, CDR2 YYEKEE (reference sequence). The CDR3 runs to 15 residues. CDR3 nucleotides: TGTGCCAGCAGCGGGCTAGCGGTCGGTTCCTACGAGCAGTACTTC. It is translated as CASSGLAVGSYEQYF. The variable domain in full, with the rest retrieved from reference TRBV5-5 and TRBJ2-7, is DAGVTQSPTHLIKTRGQQVTLRCSPISGHKSVSWYQQVLGQGPQFIFQYYEKEERGRGNFPDRFSARQFPNYSSELNVNALLLGDSALYLCASSGLAVGSYEQYFGPGTRLTVT.

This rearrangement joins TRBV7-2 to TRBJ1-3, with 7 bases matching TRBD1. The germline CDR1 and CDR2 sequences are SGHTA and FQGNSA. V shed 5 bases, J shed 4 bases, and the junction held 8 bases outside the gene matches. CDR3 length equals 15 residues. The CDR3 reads CASSRQGLTGNTIYF. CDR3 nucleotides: TGTGCCAGCAGCCGACAGGGACTTACCGGAAACACCATATATTTT.

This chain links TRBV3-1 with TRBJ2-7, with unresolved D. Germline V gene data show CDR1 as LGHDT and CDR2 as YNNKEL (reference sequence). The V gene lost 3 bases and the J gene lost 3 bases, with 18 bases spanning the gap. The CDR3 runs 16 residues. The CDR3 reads CASSHRVRSPVYEQYF. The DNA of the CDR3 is TGTGCCAGCAGCCATCGGGTCCGGTCCCCAGTCTACGAGCAGTACTTC.

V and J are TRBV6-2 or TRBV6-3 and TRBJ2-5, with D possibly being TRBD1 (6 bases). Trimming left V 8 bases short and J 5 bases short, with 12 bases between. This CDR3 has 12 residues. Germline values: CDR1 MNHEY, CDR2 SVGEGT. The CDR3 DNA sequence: TGTGCCAGCTCAGGACAGAGGGAGACCCAGTACTTC. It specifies CASSGQRETQYF.

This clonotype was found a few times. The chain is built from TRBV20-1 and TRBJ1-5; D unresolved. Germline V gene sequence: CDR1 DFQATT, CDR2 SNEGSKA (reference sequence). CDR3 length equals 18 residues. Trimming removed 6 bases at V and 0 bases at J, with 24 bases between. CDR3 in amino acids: CSATGSLSWEYSNQPQHF. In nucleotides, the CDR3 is TGCAGTGCCACCGGGTCACTTTCTTGGGAATATAGCAATCAGCCCCAGCATTTT.